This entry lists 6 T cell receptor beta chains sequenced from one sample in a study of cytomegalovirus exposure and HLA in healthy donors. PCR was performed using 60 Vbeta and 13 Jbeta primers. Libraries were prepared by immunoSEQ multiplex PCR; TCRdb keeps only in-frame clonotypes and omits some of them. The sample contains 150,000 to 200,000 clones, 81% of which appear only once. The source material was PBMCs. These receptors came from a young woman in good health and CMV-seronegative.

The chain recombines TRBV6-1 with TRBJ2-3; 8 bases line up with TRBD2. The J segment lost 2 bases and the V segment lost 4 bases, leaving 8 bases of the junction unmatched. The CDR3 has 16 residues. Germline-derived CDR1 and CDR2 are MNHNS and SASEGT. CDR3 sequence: CASSGQRGRATDTQYF. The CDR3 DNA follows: TGTGCCAGCAGTGGCCAGCGGGGGCGCGCCACAGATACGCAGTATTTT.

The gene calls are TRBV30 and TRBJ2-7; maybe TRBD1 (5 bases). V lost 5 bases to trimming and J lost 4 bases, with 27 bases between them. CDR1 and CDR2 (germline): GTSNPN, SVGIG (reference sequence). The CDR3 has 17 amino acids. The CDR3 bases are TGTGCCTGGGAGCGCCCAAAAACCAGGGTCTCTAGTTACGAGCAGTACTTC. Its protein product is CAWERPKTRVSSYEQYF.

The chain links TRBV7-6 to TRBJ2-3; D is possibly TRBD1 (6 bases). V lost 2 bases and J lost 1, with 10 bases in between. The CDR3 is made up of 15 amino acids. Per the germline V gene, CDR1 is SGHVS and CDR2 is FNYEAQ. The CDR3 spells CASSLFPGGTDTQYF. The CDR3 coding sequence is TGTGCCAGCAGCTTATTTCCAGGGGGCACAGATACGCAGTATTTT.

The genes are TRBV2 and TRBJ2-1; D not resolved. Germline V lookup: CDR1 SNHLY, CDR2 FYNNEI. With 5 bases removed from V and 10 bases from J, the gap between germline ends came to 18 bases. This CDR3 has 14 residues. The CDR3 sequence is CASSPQPTFGEQFF. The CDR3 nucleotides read TGTGCCAGCAGTCCACAGCCCACATTCGGCGAGCAGTTCTTC. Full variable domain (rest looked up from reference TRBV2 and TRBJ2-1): EPEVTQTPSHQVTQMGQEVILRCVPISNHLYFYWYRQILGQKVEFLVSFYNNEISEKSEIFDDQFSVERPDGSNFTLKIRSTKLEDSAMYFCASSPQPTFGEQFFGPGTRLTVL.

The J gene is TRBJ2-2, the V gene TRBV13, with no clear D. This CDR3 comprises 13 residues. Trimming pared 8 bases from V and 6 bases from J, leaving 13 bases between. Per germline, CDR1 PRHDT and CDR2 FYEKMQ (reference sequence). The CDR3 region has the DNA TGTGCCAGCCACTTCCAGGTTGCCGGGGAGCTGTTTTTT. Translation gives CASHFQVAGELFF.

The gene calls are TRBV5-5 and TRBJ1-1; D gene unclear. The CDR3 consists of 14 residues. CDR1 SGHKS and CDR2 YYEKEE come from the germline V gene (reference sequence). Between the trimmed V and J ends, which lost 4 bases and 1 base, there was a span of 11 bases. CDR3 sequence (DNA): TGTGCCAGCAGCCAACCTACTCAGAACACTGAAGCTTTCTTT. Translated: CASSQPTQNTEAFF.